Listed below are T cell receptor beta chains from one sample, sequenced in a study of blood T cells in healthy people across ages. A single record per CDR3 protein comes from TCRdb applying MiXCR to the 5' RACE reads. The sample carries about 1.8 million distinct CDR3 sequences, around 48% recorded once. Sequenced material: blood. The receptors here all came from a middle-aged woman in good health. CDR3s include the opening cysteine and the closing phenylalanine or tryptophan. A D gene is named only where the DNA matches it firmly. The size field is filled for only some rows; it gives once, few, many or a size class.

J: TRBJ2-1
D: TRBD2
size: once
V: TRBV28
DNA: TGTGCCAGCAGTTGGTCCCTTGGCGGGGGGGCCTTAAGGGAGCAGTTCTTC
CDR3: CASSWSLGGGALREQFF

J: TRBJ2-3
D: .
size: few
V: TRBV5-1
DNA: TGCGCCAGCAGCACGGGACTGATCGCTGGAGATACGCAGTATTTT
CDR3: CASSTGLIAGDTQYF

J: TRBJ2-4
D: TRBD1
size: few
V: TRBV7-2
DNA: TGTGCCAGCAGCTCCAGACAGGGGGCGGCCAAAAACATTCAGTACTTC
CDR3: CASSSRQGAAKNIQYF

J: TRBJ2-1
D: TRBD2
size: .
V: TRBV5-1
DNA: TGCGCCAGCACGGACGAGCGGGGGATGTCGGAGCAGTTCTTC
CDR3: CASTDERGMSEQFF

J: TRBJ2-1
D: TRBD2
size: .
V: TRBV3-1
DNA: TGTGCCAGCAGCCAGGGGGCTACTAGCGGTGAGCAGTTCTTC
CDR3: CASSQGATSGEQFF

J: TRBJ1-2
D: .
size: .
V: TRBV15
DNA: TGTGCCACCAGCAGAGAGCGAGACTATGGCTACACCTTC
CDR3: CATSRERDYGYTF

J: TRBJ1-6
D: .
size: .
V: TRBV15
DNA: TGTGCCACCGCCTGGGGGAGCCTAAATTCACCCCTCCACTTT
CDR3: CATAWGSLNSPLHF

J: TRBJ2-7
D: .
size: many
V: TRBV7-2
DNA: TGTGCCACCTCCAGGGAAAGCTCCTACGAGCAGTACTTC
CDR3: CATSRESSYEQYF

J: TRBJ2-3
D: .
size: once
V: TRBV28
DNA: TGTGCCAGCACGGGGGCGGGGCAGGGCCGCGCAGATACGCAGTATTTT
CDR3: CASTGAGQGRADTQYF

J: TRBJ2-4
D: .
size: .
V: TRBV28
DNA: TGTGCCAGCAGTTTGGGGGGCAGGGGCGGGGACATTCAGTACTTC
CDR3: CASSLGGRGGDIQYF

J: TRBJ1-2
D: TRBD1
size: .
V: TRBV28
DNA: TGTGCCAGCAGATTCCCCGGGACAGGGAACTATGGCTACACTTTC
CDR3: CASRFPGTGNYGYTF

J: TRBJ1-4
D: .
size: .
V: TRBV27
DNA: TGTGCCAGCAGTCCTCCGGGACTGGAGGACGAGAAACTGTTTTTT
CDR3: CASSPPGLEDEKLFF

J: TRBJ2-4
D: .
size: .
V: TRBV12-3/TRBV12-4
DNA: TGTGCCAGCAGTCCGTGGGGAATCCAGGGAGATGGGGGGAGGATTCAGTACTTC
CDR3: CASSPWGIQGDGGRIQYF

J: TRBJ2-1
D: .
size: few
V: TRBV6-2/TRBV6-3
DNA: TGTGCCAGCAGTACCCCCTCCTACAATGAGCAGTTCTTC
CDR3: CASSTPSYNEQFF

J: TRBJ2-5
D: TRBD1
size: .
V: TRBV29-1
DNA: TGCAGCGAGGGACAGGGTGCGCAGGCCCAGTACTTC
CDR3: CSEGQGAQAQYF

J: TRBJ2-1
D: TRBD1
size: few
V: TRBV6-2/TRBV6-3
DNA: TGTGCCAGCACCAAGTGGACAGGGGGGGGCAATGAGCAGTTCTTC
CDR3: CASTKWTGGGNEQFF

J: TRBJ2-1
D: TRBD1
size: .
V: TRBV7-2
DNA: TGTGCCAGCAGCTTACAGGGGGACAGTCGCTACGAGCAGTTCTTC
CDR3: CASSLQGDSRYEQFF

J: TRBJ2-1
D: TRBD2
size: few
V: TRBV18
DNA: TGTGCCAGCTCACCAAAACGGGGGGGCTCCTACAATGAGCAGTTCTTC
CDR3: CASSPKRGGSYNEQFF

J: TRBJ2-7
D: TRBD2
size: .
V: TRBV6-5
DNA: TGTGCCAGCAAGGGAGGGGCCCACTACGAGCAGTACTTC
CDR3: CASKGGAHYEQYF

J: TRBJ2-3
D: .
size: .
V: TRBV7-9
DNA: TGTGCCAGCAGCTTACTAGCTGAGGGAGATACGCAGTATTTT
CDR3: CASSLLAEGDTQYF

J: TRBJ2-5
D: .
size: .
V: TRBV20-1
DNA: TGCAGTGTGATACTTGGGACGACACGGGAGACCCAGTACTTC
CDR3: CSVILGTTRETQYF

J: TRBJ2-2
D: .
size: .
V: TRBV9
DNA: TGTGCCAGCAGCGCCGACACCGGGGAGCTGTTTTTT
CDR3: CASSADTGELFF

J: TRBJ2-3
D: TRBD2
size: .
V: TRBV28
DNA: TGTGCCAGCGGGCTAGCGGGGGCGGGAGATACGCAGTATTTT
CDR3: CASGLAGAGDTQYF

J: TRBJ2-7
D: .
size: few
V: TRBV10-3
DNA: TGTGCCATCAGTGCGTCCCTCGACGAGCAGTACTTC
CDR3: CAISASLDEQYF

J: TRBJ2-5
D: .
size: few
V: TRBV7-2
DNA: TGTGCCAGCAGCTTAGGACACGTCGGGGGAGCCCAAGAGACCCAGTACTTC
CDR3: CASSLGHVGGAQETQYF

J: TRBJ2-1
D: TRBD1
size: .
V: TRBV18
DNA: TGTGCCAGCTCACCGTCAGGACAGGGGGCGAGTGAGCAGTTCTTC
CDR3: CASSPSGQGASEQFF

J: TRBJ2-7
D: .
size: .
V: TRBV6-6
DNA: TGTGCCAGCAGTTCCAATCGACAGGGACTAACCTACGAGCAGTACTTC
CDR3: CASSSNRQGLTYEQYF

J: TRBJ2-1
D: .
size: once
V: TRBV7-2
DNA: TGTGCCAGCGGTAGGTACGGGGAAAACAATGAGCAGTTCTTC
CDR3: CASGRYGENNEQFF

J: TRBJ2-6
D: .
size: few
V: TRBV12-3/TRBV12-4
DNA: TGTGCCAGCAGTTTTTCAGGGGTTGGGGCCAACGTCCTGACTTTC
CDR3: CASSFSGVGANVLTF

J: TRBJ2-5
D: TRBD2
size: .
V: TRBV4-2
DNA: TGTGCCAGCAGCCAAGATGTAACTAGCGGGGGGACTCAAGAGACCCAGTACTTC
CDR3: CASSQDVTSGGTQETQYF

J: TRBJ1-2
D: TRBD1
size: few
V: TRBV27
DNA: TGTGCCAGCAGTTTATCGGCGACAGGGGACTATGGCTACACCTTC
CDR3: CASSLSATGDYGYTF

J: TRBJ2-5
D: .
size: .
V: TRBV7-9
DNA: TGTGCCAGCAGCTCCGGGGAAGGGACCAATTTCCAAGAGACCCAGTACTTC
CDR3: CASSSGEGTNFQETQYF

J: TRBJ2-5
D: TRBD1
size: .
V: TRBV2
DNA: TGTGCCAGCAGTGACACAGGGGGCGGATCGGAACAAGAGACCCAGTACTTC
CDR3: CASSDTGGGSEQETQYF

J: TRBJ2-3
D: .
size: .
V: TRBV20-1
DNA: TGCAGTGCTGCCACAGGGGGGGGCCATCAGTATTTT
CDR3: CSAATGGGHQYF

J: TRBJ2-1
D: .
size: few
V: TRBV4-2
DNA: TGTGCCAGCAGCCAAGAGGGCAGAGACAATGAGCAGTTCTTC
CDR3: CASSQEGRDNEQFF

J: TRBJ2-7
D: .
size: .
V: TRBV6-6
DNA: TGTGCCAGCGCAAGTGGGCAGGGTGGCTACGAGCAGTACTTC
CDR3: CASASGQGGYEQYF

J: TRBJ1-1
D: .
size: .
V: TRBV6-2/TRBV6-3
DNA: TGTGCCAGCAGTTACTCGTACCCGTTAAACACTGAAGCTTTCTTT
CDR3: CASSYSYPLNTEAFF

J: TRBJ2-3
D: .
size: .
V: TRBV28
DNA: TGTGCCAGTTCAGGGCCCGGGGTTTTCGCAGATACGCAGTATTTT
CDR3: CASSGPGVFADTQYF

J: TRBJ1-2
D: .
size: .
V: TRBV4-3
DNA: TGCGCCAGCAGCCAAGATACTACCCCGGGGGCCTACACCTTC
CDR3: CASSQDTTPGAYTF